This T cell receptor beta chain was sequenced during a study of vaccination and CD4 T cells after COVID-19. Study summary: The convalescents were made up of six males and four females, two of whom were Hispanic.

Sequencing of the DNA from cultured CD4+ T cells was carried out with the Oncomine TCR Beta short-read assay. It was from cultured CD4+ T cells that genomic DNA was extracted. TCRdb independently ran MiXCR on the PCR reads; one entry per CDR3 protein. The sample lists 15,000 to 20,000 distinct CDR3 sequences, under 30% occurring once. Treatment here: approximately 11-day PBMC culture with coronavirus spike peptide pools or control peptides (ViraFEST assay). Via ViraFEST, peptide pools expanded antigen-specific T cells before TCR sequencing. With regard to this clonotype: The target antigen is unknown.

In germline, CDR1 is SGHDN, CDR2 FVKESK. V lost 0 bases and J lost 6, with 8 bases in between. This CDR3 is 13 amino acids long. This TCR derives from a human donor with COVID-19. The sequenced sample was cultured CD4+ T cells from blood. The chain links TRBV14 to TRBJ1-2; D not certain. CDR3 residues: CASSQDYSHGYTF. CDR3 nucleotides: TGTGCCAGCAGCCAAGATTACTCCCATGGCTACACCTTC.